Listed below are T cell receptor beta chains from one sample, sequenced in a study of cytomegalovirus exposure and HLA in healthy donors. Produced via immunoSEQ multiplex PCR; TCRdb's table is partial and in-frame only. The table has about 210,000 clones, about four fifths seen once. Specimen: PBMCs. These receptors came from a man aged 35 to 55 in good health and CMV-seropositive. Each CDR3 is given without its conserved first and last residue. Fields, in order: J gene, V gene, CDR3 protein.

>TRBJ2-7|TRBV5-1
ASSGSPSGQTLYEQY
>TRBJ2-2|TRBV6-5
ASIQRTGNTGELF
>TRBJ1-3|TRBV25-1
ASSEPGNRNTIY
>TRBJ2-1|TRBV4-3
ASSQDMGRRPNNEQF
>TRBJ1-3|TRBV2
ASLRDSGNTIY
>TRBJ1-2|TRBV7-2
ASSLGGGYT
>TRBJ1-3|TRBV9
ASSVRGDRGNTIY
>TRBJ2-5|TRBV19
ASSKDREETQY
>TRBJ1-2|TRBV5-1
ASSSPDGIYVYT
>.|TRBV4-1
ASSLTSGASYEQY
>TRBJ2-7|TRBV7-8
ASSFRTSGNVEQY
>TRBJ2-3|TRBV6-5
ASRTDSGPGSQY
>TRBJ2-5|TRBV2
ASKAGRAVETQY
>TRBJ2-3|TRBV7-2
ASSLSGLAAGDTQY
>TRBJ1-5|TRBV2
ASKGEYSNQPQH
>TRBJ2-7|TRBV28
ASATGGSSYEQY
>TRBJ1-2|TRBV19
ASSIVFGTEGGYT
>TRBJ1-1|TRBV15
ATSRTHTMNTEAF
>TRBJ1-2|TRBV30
AWRRDRPYGYT
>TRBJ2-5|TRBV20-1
SARRETQY
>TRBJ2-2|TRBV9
ASSVQGFTGELF
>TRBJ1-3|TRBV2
ASTGLISGNTIY